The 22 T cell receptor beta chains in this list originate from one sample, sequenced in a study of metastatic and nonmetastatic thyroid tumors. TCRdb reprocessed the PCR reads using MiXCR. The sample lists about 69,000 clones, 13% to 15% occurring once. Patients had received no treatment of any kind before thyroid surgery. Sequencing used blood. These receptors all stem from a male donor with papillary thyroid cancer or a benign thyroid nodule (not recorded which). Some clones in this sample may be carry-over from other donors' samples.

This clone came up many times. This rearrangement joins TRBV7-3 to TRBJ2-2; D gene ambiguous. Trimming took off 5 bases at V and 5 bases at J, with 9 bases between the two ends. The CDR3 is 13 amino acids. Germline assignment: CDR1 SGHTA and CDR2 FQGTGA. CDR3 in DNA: TGTGCCAGCAGCCCTTACGGTACCGGGGAGCTGTTTTTT. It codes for CASSPYGTGELFF.

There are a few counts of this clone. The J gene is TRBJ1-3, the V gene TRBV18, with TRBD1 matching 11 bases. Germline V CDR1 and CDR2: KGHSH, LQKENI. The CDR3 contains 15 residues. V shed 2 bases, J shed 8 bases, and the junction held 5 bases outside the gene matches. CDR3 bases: TGTGCCAGCTCACCAGGACAGGGGGCGATGGACACCATATATTTT. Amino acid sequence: CASSPGQGAMDTIYF.

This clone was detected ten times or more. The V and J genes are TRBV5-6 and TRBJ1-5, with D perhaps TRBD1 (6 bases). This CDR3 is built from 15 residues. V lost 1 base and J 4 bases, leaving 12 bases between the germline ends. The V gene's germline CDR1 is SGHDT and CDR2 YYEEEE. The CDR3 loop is CASSLFDRLNQPQHF. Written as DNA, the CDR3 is TGTGCCAGCAGCTTGTTCGACAGGTTAAATCAGCCCCAGCATTTT. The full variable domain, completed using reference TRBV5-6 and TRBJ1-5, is DAGVTQSPTHLIKTRGQQVTLRCSPKSGHDTVSWYQQALGQGPQFIFQYYEEEERQRGNFPDRFSGHQFPNYSSELNVNALLLGDSALYLCASSLFDRLNQPQHFGDGTRLSIL.

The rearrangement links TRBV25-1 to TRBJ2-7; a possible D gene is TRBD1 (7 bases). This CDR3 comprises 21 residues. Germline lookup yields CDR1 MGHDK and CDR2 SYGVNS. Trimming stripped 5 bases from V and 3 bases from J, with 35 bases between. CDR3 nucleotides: TGTGCCAGCAGTACCAGCCCCAGGGGGGTAGGGGGTCGGGGCCCGAACTACGAGCAGTACTTC. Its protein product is CASSTSPRGVGGRGPNYEQYF.

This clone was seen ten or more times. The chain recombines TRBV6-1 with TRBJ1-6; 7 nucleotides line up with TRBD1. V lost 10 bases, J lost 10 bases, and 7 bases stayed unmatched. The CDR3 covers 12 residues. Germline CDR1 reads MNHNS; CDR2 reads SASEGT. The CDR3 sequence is CATMTGSSPLHF. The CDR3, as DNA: TGTGCCACCATGACAGGGTCCTCACCCCTCCACTTT.

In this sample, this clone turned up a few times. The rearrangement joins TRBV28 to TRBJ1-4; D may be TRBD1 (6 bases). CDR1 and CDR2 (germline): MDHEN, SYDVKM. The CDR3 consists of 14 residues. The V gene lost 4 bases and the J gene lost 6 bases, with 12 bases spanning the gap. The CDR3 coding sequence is TGTGCCAGCAGTTACAGGGACTCGTATGAAAAACTGTTTTTT. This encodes CASSYRDSYEKLFF.

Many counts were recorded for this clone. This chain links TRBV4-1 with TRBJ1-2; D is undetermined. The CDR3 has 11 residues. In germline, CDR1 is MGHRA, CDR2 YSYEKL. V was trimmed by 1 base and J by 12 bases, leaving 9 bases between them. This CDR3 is CASSQGVLHTF. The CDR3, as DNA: TGCGCCAGCAGCCAAGGGGTGCTCCACACCTTC.

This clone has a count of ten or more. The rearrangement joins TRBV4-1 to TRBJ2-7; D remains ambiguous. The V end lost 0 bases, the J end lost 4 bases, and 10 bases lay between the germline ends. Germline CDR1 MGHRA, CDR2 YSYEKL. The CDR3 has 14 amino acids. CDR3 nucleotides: TGCGCCAGCAGCCAAGATTGGGAAGGGTACGAGCAGTACTTC. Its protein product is CASSQDWEGYEQYF.

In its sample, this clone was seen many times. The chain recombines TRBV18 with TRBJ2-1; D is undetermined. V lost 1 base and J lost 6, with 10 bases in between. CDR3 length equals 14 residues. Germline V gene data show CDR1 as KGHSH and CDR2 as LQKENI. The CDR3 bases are TGTGCCAGCTCACCACAGGAGATACTCAATGAGCAGTTCTTC. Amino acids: CASSPQEILNEQFF. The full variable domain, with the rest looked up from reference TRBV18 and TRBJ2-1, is NAGVMQNPRHLVRRRGQEARLRCSPMKGHSHVYWYRQLPEEGLKFMVYLQKENIIDESGMPKERFSAEFPKEGPSILRIQQVVRGDSAAYFCASSPQEILNEQFFGPGTRLTVL.

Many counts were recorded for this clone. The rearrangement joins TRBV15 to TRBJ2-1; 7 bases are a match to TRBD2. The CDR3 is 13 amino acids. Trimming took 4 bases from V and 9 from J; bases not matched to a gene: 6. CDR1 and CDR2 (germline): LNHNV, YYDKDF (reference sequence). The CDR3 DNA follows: TGTGCCACCAGCACAGGACTAGAAAGTGAGCAGTTCTTC. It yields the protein CATSTGLESEQFF.

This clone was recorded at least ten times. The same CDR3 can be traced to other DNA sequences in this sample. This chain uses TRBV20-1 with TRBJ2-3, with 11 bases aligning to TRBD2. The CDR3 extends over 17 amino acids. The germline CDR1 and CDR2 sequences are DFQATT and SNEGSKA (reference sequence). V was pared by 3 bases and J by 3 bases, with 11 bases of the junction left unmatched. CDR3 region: CSARATSGSRVTDTQYF. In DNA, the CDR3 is TGCAGTGCTAGGGCTACTAGCGGGAGTCGGGTAACAGATACGCAGTATTTT.

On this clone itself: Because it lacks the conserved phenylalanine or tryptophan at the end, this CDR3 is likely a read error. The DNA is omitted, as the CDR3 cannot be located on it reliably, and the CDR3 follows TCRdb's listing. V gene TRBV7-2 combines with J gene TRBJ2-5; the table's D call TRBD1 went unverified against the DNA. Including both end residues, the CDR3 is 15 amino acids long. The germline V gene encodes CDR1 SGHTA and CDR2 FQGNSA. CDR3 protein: CASSQPGGGLETKYL.

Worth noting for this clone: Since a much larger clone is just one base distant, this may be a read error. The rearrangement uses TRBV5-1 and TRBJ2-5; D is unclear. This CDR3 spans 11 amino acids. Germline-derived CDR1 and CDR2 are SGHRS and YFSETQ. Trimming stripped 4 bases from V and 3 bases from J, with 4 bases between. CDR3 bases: TGCGCCAGCAGCGTGGAAGAGACCCAGTACTTC. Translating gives CASSVEETQYF.

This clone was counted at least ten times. CDR3 in DNA: TGTGCCAGCAGGGCAAGCTTCGGGGGGGTGTTCCGGGAGCAGTACTTC. Protein: CASRASFGGVFREQYF. The genes are TRBV19 and TRBJ2-7, with 8 bases aligning to TRBD2. CDR1 and CDR2 (germline): LNHDA, SQIVND (reference sequence). Trimming took 9 bases from V and 7 from J; bases not matched to a gene: 20. CDR3 size: 16 residues.

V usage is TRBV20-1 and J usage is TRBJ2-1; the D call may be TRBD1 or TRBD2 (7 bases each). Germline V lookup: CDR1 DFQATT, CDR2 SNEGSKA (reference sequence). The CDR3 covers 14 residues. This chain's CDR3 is CSRGGGKVSNEQFF. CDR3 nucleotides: TGCAGCAGGGGGGGTGGAAAAGTTTCCAATGAGCAGTTCTTC.

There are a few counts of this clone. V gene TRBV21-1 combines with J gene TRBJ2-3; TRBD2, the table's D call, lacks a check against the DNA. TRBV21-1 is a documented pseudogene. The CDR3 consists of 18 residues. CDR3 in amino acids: CASSRARTSGRARDTQYF. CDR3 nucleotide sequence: TGTGCCAGCAGCAGGGCTCGGACTAGCGGGAGGGCTAGAGATACGCAGTATTTT.

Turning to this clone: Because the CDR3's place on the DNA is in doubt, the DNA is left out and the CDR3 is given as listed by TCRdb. The chain's CDR3 is CASSSSFGTGSYEHYF. This chain connects TRBV9 to TRBJ2-7; TRBD2, the D gene given by the table, was not confirmed from the DNA. CDR1 and CDR2 (germline): SGDLS, YYNGEE. The CDR3 extends over 16 residues, inclusive of both ends.

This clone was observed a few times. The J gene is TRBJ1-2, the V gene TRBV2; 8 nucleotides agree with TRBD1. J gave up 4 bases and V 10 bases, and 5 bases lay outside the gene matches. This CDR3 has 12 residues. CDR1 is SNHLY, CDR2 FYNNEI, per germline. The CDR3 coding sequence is TGTGCCATCATCACAGGGGGCTATGGCTACACCTTC. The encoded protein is CAIITGGYGYTF.

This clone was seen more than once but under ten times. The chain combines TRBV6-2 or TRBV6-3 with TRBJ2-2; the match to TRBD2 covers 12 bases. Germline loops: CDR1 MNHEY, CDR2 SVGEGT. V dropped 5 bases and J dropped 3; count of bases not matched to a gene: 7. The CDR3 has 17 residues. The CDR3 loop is CASSLLTSGGHTGELFF. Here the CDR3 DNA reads TGTGCCAGCAGTCTCCTAACTAGCGGGGGGCACACCGGGGAGCTGTTTTTT.

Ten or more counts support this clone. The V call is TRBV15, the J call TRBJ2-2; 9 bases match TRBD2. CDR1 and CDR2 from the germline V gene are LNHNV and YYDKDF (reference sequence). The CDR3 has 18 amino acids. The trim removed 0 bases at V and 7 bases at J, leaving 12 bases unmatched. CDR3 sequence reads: CATSRDLAGVIVGGELFF. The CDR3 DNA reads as TGTGCCACCAGCAGAGACTTAGCGGGAGTTATCGTGGGCGGGGAGCTGTTTTTT.

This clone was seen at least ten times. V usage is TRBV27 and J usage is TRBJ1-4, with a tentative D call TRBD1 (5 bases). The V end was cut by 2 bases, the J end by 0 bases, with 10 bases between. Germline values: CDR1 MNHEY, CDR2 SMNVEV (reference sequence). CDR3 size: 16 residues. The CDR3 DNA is TGTGCCAGCAGTTTAAGGGGCCGCCCAACTAATGAAAAACTGTTTTTT. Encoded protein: CASSLRGRPTNEKLFF.

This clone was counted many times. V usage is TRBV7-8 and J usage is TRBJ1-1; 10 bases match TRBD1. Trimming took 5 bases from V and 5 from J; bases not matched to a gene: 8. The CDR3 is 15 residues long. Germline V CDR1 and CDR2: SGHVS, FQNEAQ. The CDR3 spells CASSPDRGGWTEAFF. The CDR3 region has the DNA TGTGCCAGCAGCCCGGACAGGGGGGGGTGGACTGAAGCTTTCTTT.